These T cell receptor beta chains were read from a single sample in a study of shared clonotypes between healthy human individuals. Sequenced by immunoSEQ multiplex PCR; TCRdb stores in-frame clones only, minus some. The sample comprises millions of clones, around 90% of which are singletons, and around 0.15% rests with the top ten. The sample comprised naive CD4+ T cells sorted from blood. Receptor source: a man aged 18 to 30 in good health. Each CDR3 is given with its conserved first and last residue. Each record gives: D gene, J gene, V gene, clone size, CDR3 protein, CDR3 DNA. A D gene is named only where the DNA matches it firmly. Clone size appears in some rows only: once, few, many, or a class for an expanded clone.

>TRBD1|TRBJ1-5|TRBV6-1|NA
CASSEFRTGNQPQHF
TGTGCCAGCAGTGAATTCAGGACAGGGAATCAGCCCCAGCATTTT
>NA|TRBJ2-7|TRBV19|NA
CASSIELGTTYEQYF
TGTGCCAGTAGTATAGAGCTTGGGACAACCTACGAGCAGTACTTC
>NA|TRBJ2-1|TRBV4-3|NA
CASSQATQAESYNEQFF
TGCGCCAGCAGCCAAGCCACACAGGCCGAATCCTACAATGAGCAGTTCTTC
>TRBD1|TRBJ2-3|TRBV7-7|NA
CASSLAPGGAGTDTQYF
TGTGCTAGCAGCTTAGCTCCAGGGGGCGCAGGCACAGATACGCAGTATTTT
>TRBD2|TRBJ2-7|TRBV7-6|NA
CASSLVSPKTSGVPYEQYF
TGTGCCAGCAGCTTAGTATCCCCGAAGACTAGCGGGGTTCCGTACGAGCAGTACTTC
>NA|TRBJ1-1|TRBV15|NA
CATSRGHPNTEAFF
TGTGCCACCAGCAGAGGACACCCGAACACTGAAGCTTTCTTT
>TRBD1|TRBJ1-6|TRBV30|NA
CAWGDSRFDNSPLHF
TGTGCCTGGGGGGACAGCCGATTTGATAATTCACCCCTCCACTTT
>NA|TRBJ2-1|TRBV5-1|NA
CASIPEGLLGGSEQFF
TGCGCCAGCATTCCCGAGGGATTACTAGGTGGTAGTGAGCAGTTCTTC
>TRBD2|TRBJ2-7|TRBV9|NA
CASSVGIAGGNEQYF
TGTGCCAGCAGCGTAGGGATAGCGGGAGGAAACGAGCAGTACTTC
>NA|TRBJ2-7|TRBV5-6|NA
CASSEGFSFYEQYF
TGTGCCAGCAGCGAGGGTTTTTCCTTCTACGAGCAGTACTTC
>NA|TRBJ1-1|TRBV5-1|once
CASSLGGFENTEAFF
TGCGCCAGCAGCTTGGGAGGATTTGAGAACACTGAAGCTTTCTTT
>NA|TRBJ2-7|TRBV7-9|NA
CASSGVVQGHEQYF
TGTGCCAGCAGCGGAGTGGTGCAGGGCCACGAGCAGTACTTC
>TRBD2|TRBJ2-5|TRBV4-1|NA
CASSQVRGGNQETQYF
TGCGCCAGCAGCCAAGTACGGGGGGGGAACCAAGAGACCCAGTACTTC
>NA|TRBJ2-2|TRBV19|NA
CASSMGGHRGWNTGELFF
TGTGCCAGTAGTATGGGTGGACACCGGGGGTGGAACACCGGGGAGCTGTTTTTT
>NA|TRBJ1-4|TRBV19|NA
CASRRRGAHEKLFF
TGTGCCAGTAGACGAAGGGGTGCTCATGAAAAACTGTTTTTT
>NA|TRBJ1-1|TRBV5-6|NA
CASSLAYRMPEAFF
TGTGCCAGCAGCTTGGCCTATCGCATGCCTGAAGCTTTCTTT
>TRBD2|TRBJ2-7|TRBV2|NA
CASRRGISSYEQYF
TGTGCCAGCCGGCGGGGGATCAGCTCCTACGAGCAGTACTTC
>NA|TRBJ2-1|TRBV9|NA
CASSPLLAGSSYNEQFF
TGTGCCAGCAGCCCTCTACTAGCAGGATCCTCCTACAATGAGCAGTTCTTC
>NA|TRBJ2-1|TRBV7-9|once
CASSSGRGSSEQFF
TGTGCCAGCAGCTCAGGACGGGGTTCTTCGGAGCAGTTCTTC
>NA|TRBJ1-2|TRBV29-1|NA
CSADPGNYGYTF
TGCAGCGCTGACCCAGGGAACTATGGCTACACCTTC
>NA|TRBJ2-1|TRBV9|NA
CASSVDSGSYNEQFF
TGTGCCAGCAGCGTCGATAGCGGCTCCTACAATGAGCAGTTCTTC
>NA|TRBJ1-2|TRBV9|NA
CASSVGWGDYGYTF
TGTGCCAGCAGCGTAGGATGGGGAGACTATGGCTACACCTTC
>NA|TRBJ1-2|TRBV18|NA
CASSPLGGAMNYGYTF
TGTGCCAGCTCACCCCTTGGGGGGGCTATGAACTATGGCTACACCTTC
>TRBD1|TRBJ1-4|TRBV10-3|NA
CAISSGTGGTNEKLFF
TGTGCCATCAGTTCCGGGACAGGGGGGACTAATGAAAAACTGTTTTTT
>NA|TRBJ2-5|TRBV19|NA
CASSIGVRETQYF
TGTGCCAGTAGTATAGGGGTCAGGGAGACCCAGTACTTC
>TRBD1|TRBJ2-7|TRBV23-1|NA
CASSQSGTASYEQYF
TGCGCCAGCAGTCAATCCGGGACAGCTTCCTACGAGCAGTACTTC
>TRBD2|TRBJ2-1|TRBV30|NA
CAWSDTSGSSYNEQFF
TGTGCCTGGAGCGACACTAGCGGTAGCTCCTACAATGAGCAGTTCTTC
>NA|TRBJ2-2|TRBV7-9|NA
CASHRVTGELFF
TGTGCCAGCCACAGGGTGACCGGGGAGCTGTTTTTT
>TRBD1|TRBJ1-2|TRBV28|NA
CASSPPGQGTGYTF
TGTGCCAGCAGTCCACCGGGACAGGGGACCGGCTACACCTTC
>TRBD2|TRBJ2-1|TRBV10-3|NA
CAISETSGSMGEQFF
TGTGCCATCAGTGAGACTAGCGGGAGCATGGGGGAGCAGTTCTTC
>TRBD2|TRBJ2-1|TRBV11-2|NA
CASSLGTSFNEQFF
TGTGCCAGCAGCTTAGGGACTAGTTTCAATGAGCAGTTCTTC
>NA|TRBJ1-1|TRBV18|NA
CASSPSQLNTEAFF
TGTGCCAGCTCACCAAGTCAGCTGAACACTGAAGCTTTCTTT
>TRBD1|TRBJ2-7|TRBV13|NA
CASSPLGQADEQYF
TGTGCCAGCAGCCCCCTTGGACAGGCGGACGAGCAGTACTTC
>TRBD2|TRBJ2-2|TRBV2|NA
CASKGGVLGTGELFF
TGTGCCAGCAAGGGAGGGGTACTTGGTACCGGGGAGCTGTTTTTT
>TRBD2|TRBJ2-1|TRBV30|NA
CAWSVLSGFANEQFF
TGTGCCTGGAGTGTCCTTAGCGGGTTCGCCAATGAGCAGTTCTTC
>TRBD2|TRBJ2-5|TRBV4-3|NA
CASSATWRLAGGNQETQYF
TGCGCCAGCAGCGCAACTTGGCGACTAGCGGGAGGGAACCAAGAGACCCAGTACTTC
>NA|TRBJ2-5|TRBV9|NA
CASSVAPQGGRETQYF
TGTGCCAGCAGCGTAGCCCCACAGGGTGGAAGGGAGACCCAGTACTTC
>NA|TRBJ1-3|TRBV27|NA
CASKGPGHTIYF
TGTGCCAGCAAGGGACCCGGCCACACCATATATTTT
>TRBD2|TRBJ2-7|TRBV18|few
CASSLSGLADYEQYF
TGTGCCAGCTCACTTTCGGGACTAGCGGACTACGAGCAGTACTTC
>NA|TRBJ2-7|TRBV5-5|NA
CASSLVGGSYEQYF
TGTGCCAGCAGCTTGGTAGGGGGCTCCTACGAGCAGTACTTC
>NA|TRBJ2-2|TRBV6-5|NA
CASKGGANTGELFF
TGTGCCAGCAAAGGAGGGGCAAACACCGGGGAGCTGTTTTTT
>NA|TRBJ1-4|TRBV5-1|NA
CASSLGGTAAPNEKLFF
TGCGCCAGCAGCTTGGGTGGGACGGCGGCCCCTAATGAAAAACTGTTTTTT
>TRBD1|TRBJ1-3|TRBV11-2|once
CASSLGGQGGNTIYF
TGTGCCAGCAGCTTAGGCGGACAGGGGGGAAACACCATATATTTT
>NA|TRBJ1-1|TRBV5-6|NA
CASSLGQGLTEAFF
TGTGCCAGCAGCTTGGGGCAGGGTTTAACTGAAGCTTTCTTT
>NA|TRBJ1-3|TRBV27|NA
CASLPPASGNTIYF
TGTGCCAGCCTACCCCCGGCCTCTGGAAACACCATATATTTT
>NA|TRBJ2-5|TRBV5-6|once
CASSLAPQGKETQYF
TGTGCCAGCAGCTTGGCCCCGCAGGGTAAAGAGACCCAGTACTTC
>NA|TRBJ2-7|TRBV5-1|NA
CASSLAPGVYEQYF
TGCGCCAGCAGCTTGGCACCTGGCGTTTACGAGCAGTACTTC
>TRBD2|TRBJ2-2|TRBV10-2|NA
CASRAGGSTGELFF
TGCGCCAGCAGGGCGGGGGGGAGTACCGGGGAGCTGTTTTTT